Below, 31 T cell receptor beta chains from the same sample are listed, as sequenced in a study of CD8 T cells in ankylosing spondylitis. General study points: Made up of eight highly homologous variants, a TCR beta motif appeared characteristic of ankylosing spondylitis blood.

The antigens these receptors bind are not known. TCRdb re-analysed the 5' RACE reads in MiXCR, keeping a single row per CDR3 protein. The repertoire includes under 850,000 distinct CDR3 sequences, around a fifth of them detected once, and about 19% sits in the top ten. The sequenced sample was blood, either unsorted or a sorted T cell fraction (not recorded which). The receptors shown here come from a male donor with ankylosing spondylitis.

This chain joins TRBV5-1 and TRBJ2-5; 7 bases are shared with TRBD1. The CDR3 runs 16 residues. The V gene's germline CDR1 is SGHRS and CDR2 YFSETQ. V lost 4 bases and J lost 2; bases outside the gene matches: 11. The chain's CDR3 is CASSPSAYRGQETQYF. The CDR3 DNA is TGCGCCAGCAGCCCCTCAGCCTACAGGGGACAAGAGACCCAGTACTTC. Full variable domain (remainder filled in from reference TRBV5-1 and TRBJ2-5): KAGVTQTPRYLIKTRGQQVTLSCSPISGHRSVSWYQQTPGQGLQFLFEYFSETQRNKGNFPGRFSGRQFSNSRSEMNVSTLELGDSALYLCASSPSAYRGQETQYFGPGTRLLVL.

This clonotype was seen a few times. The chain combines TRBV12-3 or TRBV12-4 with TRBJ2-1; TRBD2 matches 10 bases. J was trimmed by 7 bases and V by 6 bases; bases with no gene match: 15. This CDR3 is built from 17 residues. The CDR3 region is CASSLTTQRGGRNEQFF. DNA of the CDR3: TGTGCCAGCAGCCTTACAACGCAGCGGGGGGGCCGGAATGAGCAGTTCTTC.

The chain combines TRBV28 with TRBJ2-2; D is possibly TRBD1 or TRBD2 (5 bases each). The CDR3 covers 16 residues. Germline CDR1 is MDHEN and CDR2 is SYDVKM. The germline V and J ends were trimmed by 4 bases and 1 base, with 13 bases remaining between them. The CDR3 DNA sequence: TGTGCCAGCAGTTCCCCCGAGGGGAAGAACACCGGGGAGCTGTTTTTT. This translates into CASSSPEGKNTGELFF. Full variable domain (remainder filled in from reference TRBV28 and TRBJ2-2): DVKVTQSSRYLVKRTGEKVFLECVQDMDHENMFWYRQDPGLGLRLIYFSYDVKMKEKGDIPEGYSVSREKKERFSLILESASTNQTSMYLCASSSPEGKNTGELFFGEGSRLTVL.

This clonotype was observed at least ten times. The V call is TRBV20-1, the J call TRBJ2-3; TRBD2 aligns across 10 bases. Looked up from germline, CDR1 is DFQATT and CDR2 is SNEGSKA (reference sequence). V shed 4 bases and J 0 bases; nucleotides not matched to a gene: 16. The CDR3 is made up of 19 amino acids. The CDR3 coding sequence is TGCAGTGCTAAGACCCCACACCTTCGACTAGCGGGTAGCACAGATACGCAGTATTTT. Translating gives CSAKTPHLRLAGSTDTQYF.

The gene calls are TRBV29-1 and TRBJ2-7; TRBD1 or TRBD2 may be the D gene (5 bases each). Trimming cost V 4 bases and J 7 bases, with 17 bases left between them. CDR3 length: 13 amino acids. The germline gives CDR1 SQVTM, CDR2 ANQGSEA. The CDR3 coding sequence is TGCAGCGTTGTTGGGGACGGCCCTGGGGAGCAGTACTTC. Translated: CSVVGDGPGEQYF.

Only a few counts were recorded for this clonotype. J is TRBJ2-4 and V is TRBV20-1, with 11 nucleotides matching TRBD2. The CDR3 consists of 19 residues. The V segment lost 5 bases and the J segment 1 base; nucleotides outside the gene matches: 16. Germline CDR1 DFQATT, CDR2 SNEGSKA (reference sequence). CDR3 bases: TGCAGTGCTCCCCAGGGGGTAGCGGGAGGGTCGGCGGCCAAAAACATTCAGTACTTC. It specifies CSAPQGVAGGSAAKNIQYF.

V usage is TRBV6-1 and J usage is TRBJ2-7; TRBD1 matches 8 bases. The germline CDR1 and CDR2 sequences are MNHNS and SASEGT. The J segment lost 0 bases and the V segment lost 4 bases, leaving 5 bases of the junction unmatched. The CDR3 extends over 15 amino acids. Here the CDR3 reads CASSGQGTSSYEQYF. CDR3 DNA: TGTGCCAGCAGTGGACAGGGGACCAGCTCCTACGAGCAGTACTTC.

The CDR3 nucleotides read TGTGCCAGCAGCTTCGGCGGGGGGGCTTCCAATGAGCAGTTCTTC. Its protein product is CASSFGGGASNEQFF. The chain joins TRBV7-2 to TRBJ2-1; the match to TRBD2 covers 9 bases. The CDR3 has 15 amino acids. Germline assignment: CDR1 SGHTA and CDR2 FQGNSA. V was pared by 3 bases and J by 6 bases, with 6 bases of the junction left unmatched.

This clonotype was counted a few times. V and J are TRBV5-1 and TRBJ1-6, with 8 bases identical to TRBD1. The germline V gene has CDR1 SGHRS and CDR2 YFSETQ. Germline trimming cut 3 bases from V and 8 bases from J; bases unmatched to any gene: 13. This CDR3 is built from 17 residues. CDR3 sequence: CASSYGGDRGYDSPLHF. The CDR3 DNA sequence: TGCGCCAGCAGCTATGGTGGAGACAGGGGTTATGATTCACCCCTCCACTTT.

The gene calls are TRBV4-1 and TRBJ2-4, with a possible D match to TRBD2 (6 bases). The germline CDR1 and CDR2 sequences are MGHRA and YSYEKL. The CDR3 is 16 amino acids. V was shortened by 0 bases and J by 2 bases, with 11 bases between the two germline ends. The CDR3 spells CASSQEGEVPKNIQYF. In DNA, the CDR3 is TGCGCCAGCAGCCAAGAGGGGGAGGTACCCAAAAACATTCAGTACTTC.

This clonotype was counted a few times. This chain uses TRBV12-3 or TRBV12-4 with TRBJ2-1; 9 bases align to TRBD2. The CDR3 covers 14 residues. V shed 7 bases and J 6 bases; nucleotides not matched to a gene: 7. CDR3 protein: CASNLGTSPNEQFF. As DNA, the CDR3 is TGTGCCAGCAATCTCGGGACTAGCCCCAATGAGCAGTTCTTC.

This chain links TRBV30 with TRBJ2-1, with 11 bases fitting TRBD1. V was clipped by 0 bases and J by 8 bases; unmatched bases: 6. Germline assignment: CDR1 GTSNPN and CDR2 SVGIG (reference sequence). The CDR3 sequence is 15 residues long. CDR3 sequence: CAWSVGTGGDDEQFF. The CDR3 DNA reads TGTGCCTGGAGTGTAGGGACAGGGGGGGACGATGAGCAGTTCTTC.

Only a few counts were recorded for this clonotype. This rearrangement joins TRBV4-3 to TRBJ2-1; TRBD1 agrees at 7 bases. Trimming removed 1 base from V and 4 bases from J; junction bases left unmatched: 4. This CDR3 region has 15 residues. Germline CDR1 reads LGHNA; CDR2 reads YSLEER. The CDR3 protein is CASSQGGQKYNEQFF. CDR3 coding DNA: TGCGCCAGCAGCCAAGGGGGACAGAAGTACAATGAGCAGTTCTTC.

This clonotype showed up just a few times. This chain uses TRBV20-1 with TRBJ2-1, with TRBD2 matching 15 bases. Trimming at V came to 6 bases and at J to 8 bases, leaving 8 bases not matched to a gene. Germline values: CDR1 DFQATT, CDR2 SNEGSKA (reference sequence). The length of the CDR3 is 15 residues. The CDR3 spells CSADPRTSGRDEQFF. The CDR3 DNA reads TGCAGTGCAGACCCGAGGACTAGCGGGAGGGATGAGCAGTTCTTC.

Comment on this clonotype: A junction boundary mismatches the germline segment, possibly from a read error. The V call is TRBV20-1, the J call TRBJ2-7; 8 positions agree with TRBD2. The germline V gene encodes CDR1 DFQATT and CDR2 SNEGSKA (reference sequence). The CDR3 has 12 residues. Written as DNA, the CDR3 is TGCAGTGCCAGAGCGGGGGCTTACGAGCAGTACTTC. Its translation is CSARAGAYEQYF.

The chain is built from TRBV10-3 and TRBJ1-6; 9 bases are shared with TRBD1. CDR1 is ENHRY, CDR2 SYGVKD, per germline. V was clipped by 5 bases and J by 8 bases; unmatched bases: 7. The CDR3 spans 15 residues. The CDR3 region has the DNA TGTGCCATCAGTCAGGACAGGGGTTGGTATTCACCCCTCCACTTT. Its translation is CAISQDRGWYSPLHF.

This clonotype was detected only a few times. CDR3 amino acids: CSARGLAGNTIYF. As DNA, the CDR3 is TGCAGTGCTAGGGGACTGGCTGGAAACACCATATATTTT. The chain is built from TRBV20-1 and TRBJ1-3; maybe TRBD1 (5 bases). CDR1 DFQATT and CDR2 SNEGSKA come from the germline V gene (reference sequence). The CDR3 length is 13 residues. Trimming left V 3 bases short and J 2 bases short, with 8 bases between.

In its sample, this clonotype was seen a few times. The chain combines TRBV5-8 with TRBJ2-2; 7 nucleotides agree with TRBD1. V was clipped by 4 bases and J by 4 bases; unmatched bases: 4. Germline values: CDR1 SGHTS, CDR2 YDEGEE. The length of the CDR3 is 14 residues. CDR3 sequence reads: CASSVGQPTGELFF. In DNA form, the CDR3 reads TGTGCCAGCAGCGTGGGACAGCCCACCGGGGAGCTGTTTTTT.

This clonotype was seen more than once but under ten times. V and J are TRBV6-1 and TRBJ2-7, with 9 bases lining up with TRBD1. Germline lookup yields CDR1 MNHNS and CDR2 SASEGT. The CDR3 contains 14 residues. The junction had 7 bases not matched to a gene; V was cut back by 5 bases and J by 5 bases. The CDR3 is CASSTTGTGNEQYF. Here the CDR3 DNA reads TGTGCCAGCAGTACAACCGGGACAGGGAACGAGCAGTACTTC.

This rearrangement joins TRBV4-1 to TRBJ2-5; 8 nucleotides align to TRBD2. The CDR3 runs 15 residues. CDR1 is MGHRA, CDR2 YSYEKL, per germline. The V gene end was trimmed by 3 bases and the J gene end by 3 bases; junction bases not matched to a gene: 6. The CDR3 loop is CASSQAPGLEETQYF. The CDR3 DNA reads TGCGCCAGCAGCCAGGCTCCGGGACTAGAAGAGACCCAGTACTTC.

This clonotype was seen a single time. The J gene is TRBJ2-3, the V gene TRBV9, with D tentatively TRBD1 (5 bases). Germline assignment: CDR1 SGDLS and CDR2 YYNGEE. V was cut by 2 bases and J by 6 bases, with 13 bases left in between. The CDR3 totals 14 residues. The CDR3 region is CASSVAVAGDTQYF. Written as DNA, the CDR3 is TGTGCCAGCAGCGTGGCAGTAGCAGGGGATACGCAGTATTTT.

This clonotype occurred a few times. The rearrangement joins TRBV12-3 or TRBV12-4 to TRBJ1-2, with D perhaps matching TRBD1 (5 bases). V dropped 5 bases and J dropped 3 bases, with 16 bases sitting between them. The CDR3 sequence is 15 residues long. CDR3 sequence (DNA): TGTGCCAGCAGTCCCCGGGGGGGGATTGACTATGGCTACACCTTC. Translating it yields CASSPRGGIDYGYTF.

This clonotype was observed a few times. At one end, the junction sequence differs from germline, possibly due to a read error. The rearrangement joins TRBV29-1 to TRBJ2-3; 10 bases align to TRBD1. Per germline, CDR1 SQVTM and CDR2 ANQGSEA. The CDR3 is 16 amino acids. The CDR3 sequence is CSVEGGTGDRTDTQYF. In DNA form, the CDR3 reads TGCAGCGTCGAAGGCGGGACAGGGGATCGCACAGATACGCAGTATTTT.

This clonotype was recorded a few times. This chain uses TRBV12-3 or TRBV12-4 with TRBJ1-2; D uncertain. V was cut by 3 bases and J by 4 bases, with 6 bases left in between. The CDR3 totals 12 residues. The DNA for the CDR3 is TGTGCCAGCAGTTTCACCGTCTATGGCTACACCTTC. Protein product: CASSFTVYGYTF.

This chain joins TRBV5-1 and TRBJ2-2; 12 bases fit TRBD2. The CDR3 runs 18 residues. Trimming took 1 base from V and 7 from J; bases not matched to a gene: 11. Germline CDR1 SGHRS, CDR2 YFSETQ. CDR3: CASSLSASGRAGVGELFF. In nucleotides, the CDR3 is TGCGCCAGCAGCTTGTCTGCTAGCGGGAGGGCCGGGGTCGGGGAGCTGTTTTTT.

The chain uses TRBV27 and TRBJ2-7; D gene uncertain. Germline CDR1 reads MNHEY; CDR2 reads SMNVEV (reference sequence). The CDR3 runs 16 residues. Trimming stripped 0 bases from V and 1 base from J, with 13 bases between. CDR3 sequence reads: CASSLSSPPSSYEQYF. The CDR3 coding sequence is TGTGCCAGCAGTTTATCCTCCCCCCCATCTTCCTACGAGCAGTACTTC.

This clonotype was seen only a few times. The CDR3 loop reads CSARESLADLQYF. CDR3 DNA: TGCAGTGCTAGAGAGTCCCTAGCGGACCTGCAGTACTTC. The V and J genes are TRBV20-1 and TRBJ2-7; TRBD2 aligns across 7 bases. Per the germline V gene, CDR1 is DFQATT and CDR2 is SNEGSKA (reference sequence). There are 13 residues in the CDR3. Germline trimming cut 0 bases from V and 9 bases from J; bases unmatched to any gene: 8.

The DNA of the CDR3 is TGTGCCAGCAGCGTAGGAGGGAATTCCAACAATGAGCAGTTCTTC. Translated, it gives CASSVGGNSNNEQFF. The chain combines TRBV9 with TRBJ2-1, with a possible D match to TRBD2 (5 bases). V shed 0 bases and J shed 5 bases, with 12 bases lying between them. CDR3 length equals 15 residues. The germline gives CDR1 SGDLS, CDR2 YYNGEE.

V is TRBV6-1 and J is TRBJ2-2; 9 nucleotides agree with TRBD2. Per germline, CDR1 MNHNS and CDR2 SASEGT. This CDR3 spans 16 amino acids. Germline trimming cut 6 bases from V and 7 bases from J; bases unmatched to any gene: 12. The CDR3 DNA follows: TGTGCCAGCAGAGTAGCGGGGGCCATACTCCACGGGGAGCTGTTTTTT. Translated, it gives CASRVAGAILHGELFF.

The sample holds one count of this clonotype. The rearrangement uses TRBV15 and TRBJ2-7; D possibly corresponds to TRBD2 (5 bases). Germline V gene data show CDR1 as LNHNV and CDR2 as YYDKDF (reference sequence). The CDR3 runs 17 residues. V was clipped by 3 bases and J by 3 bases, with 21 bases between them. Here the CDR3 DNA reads TGTGCCACCAGCAGTCCGAGGAGGTACAGCCCCTACTACGAGCAGTACTTC. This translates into CATSSPRRYSPYYEQYF.

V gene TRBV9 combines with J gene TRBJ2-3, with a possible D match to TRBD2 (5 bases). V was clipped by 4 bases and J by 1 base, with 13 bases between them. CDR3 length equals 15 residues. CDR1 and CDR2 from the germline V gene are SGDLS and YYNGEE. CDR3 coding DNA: TGTGCCAGCAGCTCCGCAGGTAGCGGCACAGATACGCAGTATTTT. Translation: CASSSAGSGTDTQYF. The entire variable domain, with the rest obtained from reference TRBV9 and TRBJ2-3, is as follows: DSGVTQTPKHLITATGQRVTLRCSPRSGDLSVYWYQQSLDQGLQFLIQYYNGEERAKGNILERFSAQQFPDLHSELNLSSLELGDSALYFCASSSAGSGTDTQYFGPGTRLTVL.